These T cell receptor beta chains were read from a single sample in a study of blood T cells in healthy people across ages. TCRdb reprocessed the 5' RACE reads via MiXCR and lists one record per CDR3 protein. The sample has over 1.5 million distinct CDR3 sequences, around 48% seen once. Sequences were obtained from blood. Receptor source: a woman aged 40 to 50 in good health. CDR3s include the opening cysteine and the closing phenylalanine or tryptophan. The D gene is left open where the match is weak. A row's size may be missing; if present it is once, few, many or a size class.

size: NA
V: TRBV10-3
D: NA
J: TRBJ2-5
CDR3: CAISEPSGALETQYF
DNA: TGTGCCATCAGTGAGCCCAGTGGGGCCCTGGAGACCCAGTACTTC

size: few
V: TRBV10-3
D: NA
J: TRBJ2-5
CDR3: CAISEVTGGQETQYF
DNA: TGTGCCATCAGTGAAGTCACAGGTGGACAAGAGACCCAGTACTTC

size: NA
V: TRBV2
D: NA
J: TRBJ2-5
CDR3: CASNKEKTQYF
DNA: TGTGCCAGCAATAAGGAAAAGACCCAGTACTTC

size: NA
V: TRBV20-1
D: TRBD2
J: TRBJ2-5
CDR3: CSPSPAGGFETQYF
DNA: TGCAGTCCTTCCCCAGCGGGGGGGTTCGAGACCCAGTACTTC

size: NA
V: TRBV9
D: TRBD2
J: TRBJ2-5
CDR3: CASSAPGLASQTQYF
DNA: TGTGCCAGCAGCGCTCCGGGACTAGCCTCGCAGACCCAGTACTTC

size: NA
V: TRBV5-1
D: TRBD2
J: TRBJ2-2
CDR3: CASSWTSGATGELFF
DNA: TGCGCCAGCAGCTGGACTAGCGGGGCCACCGGGGAGCTGTTTTTT

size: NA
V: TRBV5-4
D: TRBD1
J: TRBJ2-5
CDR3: CASSFPGTGGWETQYF
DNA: TGTGCCAGCAGCTTCCCCGGGACAGGGGGCTGGGAGACCCAGTACTTC

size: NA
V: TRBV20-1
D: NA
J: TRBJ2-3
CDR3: CSARRFLRGSTDTQYF
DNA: TGCAGTGCTCGCCGTTTTCTGCGGGGAAGCACAGATACGCAGTATTTT

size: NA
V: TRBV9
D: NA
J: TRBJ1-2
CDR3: CASSGVGGADYGYTF
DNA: TGTGCCAGCAGCGGGGTGGGGGGCGCGGACTATGGCTACACCTTC

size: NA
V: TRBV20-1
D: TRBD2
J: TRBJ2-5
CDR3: CSAEASGGLEETQYF
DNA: TGCAGTGCTGAGGCTAGCGGGGGGTTGGAAGAGACCCAGTACTTC

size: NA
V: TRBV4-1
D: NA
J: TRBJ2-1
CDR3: CANSQDGAGVYNEQFF
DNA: TGCGCCAACAGCCAAGATGGGGCAGGGGTGTACAATGAGCAGTTCTTC

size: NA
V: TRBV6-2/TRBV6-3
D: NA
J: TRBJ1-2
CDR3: CASRQLQGVSYGYTF
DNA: TGTGCCAGCAGACAACTCCAGGGAGTGAGCTATGGCTACACCTTC

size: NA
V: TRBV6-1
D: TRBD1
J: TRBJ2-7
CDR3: CASSELRGRGEQYF
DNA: TGTGCCAGCAGTGAACTAAGGGGGCGCGGGGAGCAGTACTTC

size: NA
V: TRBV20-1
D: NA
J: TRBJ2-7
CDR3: CSAHGRSGRSSYEQYF
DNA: TGCAGTGCTCACGGTCGAAGTGGGCGGAGCTCCTACGAGCAGTACTTC

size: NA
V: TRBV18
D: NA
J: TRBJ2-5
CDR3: CASSPRQFQETQYF
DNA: TGTGCCAGCTCACCACGACAGTTTCAAGAGACCCAGTACTTC

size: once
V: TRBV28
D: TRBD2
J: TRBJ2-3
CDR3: CASSERRAGDGTDTQYF
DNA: TGCGCCAGCAGTGAGCGACGAGCGGGGGATGGCACAGATACGCAGTATTTT

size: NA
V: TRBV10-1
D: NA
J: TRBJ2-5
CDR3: CASSGNQRLSGQYF
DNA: TGCGCCAGCAGTGGGAACCAACGACTCTCAGGGCAGTACTTC

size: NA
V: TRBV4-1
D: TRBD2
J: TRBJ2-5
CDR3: CASSQRSLAGGPGKTQYF
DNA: TGCGCCAGCAGCCAAAGAAGTTTGGCGGGGGGGCCTGGAAAGACCCAGTACTTC

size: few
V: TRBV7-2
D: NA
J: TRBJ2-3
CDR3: CASRARISTDTQYF
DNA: TGTGCCAGCAGAGCCAGAATAAGCACAGATACGCAGTATTTT

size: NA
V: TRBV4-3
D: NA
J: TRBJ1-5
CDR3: CASSQDRSRGQPQHF
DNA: TGCGCCAGCAGCCAAGATCGGTCTAGGGGTCAGCCCCAGCATTTT

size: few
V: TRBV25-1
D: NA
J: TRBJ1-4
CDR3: CASSEGPGPSREKLFF
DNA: TGTGCCAGCAGTGAAGGTCCGGGACCGTCGAGGGAAAAACTGTTTTTT

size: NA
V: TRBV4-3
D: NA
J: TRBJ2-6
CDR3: CASSLSFYSGANVLTF
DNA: TGCGCCAGCAGCCTCTCCTTTTACTCTGGGGCCAACGTCCTGACTTTC

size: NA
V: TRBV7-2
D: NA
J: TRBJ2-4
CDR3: CASSLFAPKNIQYF
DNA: TGTGCCAGCAGCTTATTCGCACCGAAAAACATTCAGTACTTC

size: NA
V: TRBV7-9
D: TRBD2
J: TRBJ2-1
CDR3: CASSQPKSPSGGSYNEQFF
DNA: TGTGCCAGCAGCCAACCCAAGAGCCCTAGCGGGGGCTCTTACAATGAGCAGTTCTTC

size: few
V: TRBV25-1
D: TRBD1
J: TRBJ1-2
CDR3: CASSELPDRGYGYTF
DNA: TGTGCCAGCAGTGAACTACCGGACAGGGGCTATGGCTACACCTTC

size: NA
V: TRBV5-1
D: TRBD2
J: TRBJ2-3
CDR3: CASSLYIAGVADTQYF
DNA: TGCGCCAGCAGCTTATACATAGCGGGGGTCGCAGATACGCAGTATTTT

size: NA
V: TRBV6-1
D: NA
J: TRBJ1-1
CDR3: CASSESGEPEAFF
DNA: TGTGCCAGCAGTGAATCGGGGGAACCTGAAGCTTTCTTT

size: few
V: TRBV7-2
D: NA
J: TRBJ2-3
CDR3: CASSLQRNIQAGTQYF
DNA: TGTGCCAGCAGCTTACAGCGGAACATTCAGGCTGGTACGCAGTATTTT

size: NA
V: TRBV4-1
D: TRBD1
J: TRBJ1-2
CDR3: CASSRTGKGYTF
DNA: TGCGCCAGCAGCCGGACAGGGAAAGGCTACACCTTC

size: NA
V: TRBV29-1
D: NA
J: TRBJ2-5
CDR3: CSVEAGGWQTQYF
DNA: TGCAGCGTTGAGGCTGGGGGGTGGCAGACCCAGTACTTC

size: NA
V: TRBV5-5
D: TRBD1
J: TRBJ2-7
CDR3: CASSLGQGKAYEQYF
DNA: TGTGCCAGCAGCTTGGGACAGGGCAAGGCCTACGAGCAGTACTTC

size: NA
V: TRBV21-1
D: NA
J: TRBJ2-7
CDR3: CASSKRRHFSHEQYF
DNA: TGTGCCAGCAGCAAAAGGAGACACTTCAGTCACGAGCAGTACTTC

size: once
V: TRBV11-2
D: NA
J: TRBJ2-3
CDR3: CASSWGSEDTQYF
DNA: TGTGCCAGCAGCTGGGGTTCGGAAGATACGCAGTATTTT

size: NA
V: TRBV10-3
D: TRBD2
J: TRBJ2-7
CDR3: CAISDPLAGGLGQYF
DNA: TGTGCCATCAGTGATCCTCTAGCGGGGGGCCTCGGGCAGTACTTC

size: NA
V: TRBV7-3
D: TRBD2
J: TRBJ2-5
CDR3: CASSLDSSGGLGTQYF
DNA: TGTGCCAGCAGCTTAGACTCTAGCGGGGGACTAGGGACCCAGTACTTC

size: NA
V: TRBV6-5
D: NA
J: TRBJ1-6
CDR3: CATREGNSPLHF
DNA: TGTGCCACCAGGGAGGGTAATTCACCCCTTCACTTT

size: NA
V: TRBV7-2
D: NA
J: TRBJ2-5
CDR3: CASKNTGSETQYF
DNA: TGTGCCAGCAAAAATACAGGGTCAGAGACCCAGTACTTC

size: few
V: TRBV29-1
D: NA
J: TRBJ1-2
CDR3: CSVGLTRGYTF
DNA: TGCAGCGTCGGGTTAACTCGGGGCTACACCTTC

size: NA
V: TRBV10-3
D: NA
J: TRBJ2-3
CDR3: CAISDPSRLNTDTQYF
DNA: TGTGCCATCAGTGATCCCAGCAGACTAAACACAGATACGCAGTATTTT

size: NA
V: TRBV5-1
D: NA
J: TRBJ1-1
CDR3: CASSFEWVTEAFF
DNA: TGCGCCAGCAGTTTCGAGTGGGTCACTGAAGCTTTCTTT

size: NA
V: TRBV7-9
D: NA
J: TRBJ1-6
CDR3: CATTPGEGFGSPLHF
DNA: TGTGCCACCACACCTGGGGAGGGTTTCGGTTCACCCCTCCACTTT

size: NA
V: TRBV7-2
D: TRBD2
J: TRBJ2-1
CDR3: CASSPGKLAGGNNEQFF
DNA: TGTGCCAGCAGCCCCGGGAAACTAGCGGGGGGGAACAATGAGCAGTTCTTC

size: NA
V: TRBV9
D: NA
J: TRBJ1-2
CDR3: CASSSYNRPDLGGYTF
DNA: TGTGCCAGCAGTTCTTACAACAGACCGGATTTAGGGGGCTACACCTTC

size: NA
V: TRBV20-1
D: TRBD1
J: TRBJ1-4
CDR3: CSAQSPQGVSNEKLFF
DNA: TGCAGTGCTCAGAGCCCCCAGGGGGTTAGTAACGAAAAACTGTTTTTT

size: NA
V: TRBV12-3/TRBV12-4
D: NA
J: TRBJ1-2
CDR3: CASSMTGDYGYTF
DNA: TGTGCCAGCAGTATGACAGGCGACTATGGCTACACCTTC

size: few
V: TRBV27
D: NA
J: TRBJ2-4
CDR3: CASSSSLTLPQYF
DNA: TGTGCCAGCAGTTCCTCCCTGACCCTGCCCCAGTACTTC

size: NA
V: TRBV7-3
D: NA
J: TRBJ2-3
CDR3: CASSFRQGSQYF
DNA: TGTGCCAGCAGCTTCAGGCAGGGATCGCAGTATTTT

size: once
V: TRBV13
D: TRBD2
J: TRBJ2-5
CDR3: CASSGPAGTKRETQYF
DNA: TGTGCCAGCAGTGGGCCCGCGGGGACTAAGAGGGAGACCCAGTACTTC

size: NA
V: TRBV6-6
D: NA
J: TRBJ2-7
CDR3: CASRRGLSSYEQYF
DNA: TGTGCCAGCAGGAGGGGACTCAGCTCCTACGAGCAGTACTTC

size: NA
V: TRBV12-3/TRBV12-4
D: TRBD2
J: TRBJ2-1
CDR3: CASNEQGRDEQFF
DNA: TGTGCCAGCAATGAACAAGGGAGGGATGAGCAGTTCTTC

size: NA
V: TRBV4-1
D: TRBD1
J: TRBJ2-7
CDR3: CASSQDTGTVEQYF
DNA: TGCGCCAGCAGCCAAGATACGGGGACAGTCGAGCAGTACTTC

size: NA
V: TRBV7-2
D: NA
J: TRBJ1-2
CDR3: CASSQAGAANNYDYTF
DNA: TGTGCCAGCAGCCAAGCGGGGGCAGCGAACAACTATGACTACACCTTC

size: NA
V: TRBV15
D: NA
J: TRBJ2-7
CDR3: CATSRDSTDEQYF
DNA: TGTGCCACCAGCAGAGATAGCACGGACGAGCAGTACTTC